Following are 19 T cell receptor beta chains from one sample sequenced in a study of tumor and adjacent non-tumor tissue in lung cancer. No cell sorting was done before RNA was extracted from the tissue. More than 3 cm separated this lung sample from the edge of the tumor. A modified ARM-PCR protocol with three rounds of nested PCR amplified TCRbeta. TCRdb reprocessed the multiplex PCR reads with MiXCR, giving one entry per CDR3 protein. The repertoire includes over 80,000 distinct CDR3 sequences, around three quarters of them detected once, and 30% sits in the top ten. The sample was distant non-tumor lung tissue. These receptors came from a man in his 60s with small cell lung cancer.

Remarks on this clonotype: A much larger clone differs from this one at a single base, so this may be a read error. The conserved closing phenylalanine or tryptophan is absent in this CDR3, likely reflecting a read error. This sequence joins TRBV9 and TRBJ2-1; 8 positions agree with TRBD2. Germline values: CDR1 SGDLS, CDR2 YYNGEE. V shed 0 bases and J 8 bases; nucleotides not matched to a gene: 7. The CDR3 sequence is 15 residues long. CDR3 sequence reads: CASSVESGRADEQFL. CDR3 bases: TGTGCCAGCAGCGTAGAGAGCGGGAGAGCGGATGAGCAGTTCCTC.

On this clonotype: The junction shows a germline mismatch at one end, possibly a read error. V gene TRBV11-2 combines with J gene TRBJ2-2; D may be TRBD2 (5 bases). Germline V CDR1 and CDR2: SGHAT, FQNNGV. There are 14 residues in the CDR3. In DNA, the CDR3 is TGTGCCGGCAGCTTAGCGTGGGAGATCAGGGAGCTGTTTTTT. This sequence encodes CAGSLAWEIRELFF.

For this clonotype: An end of the junction does not agree with germline; a read error may underlie this. The rearrangement joins TRBV29-1 to TRBJ2-2, with D possibly called TRBD1 or TRBD2 (5 bases each). CDR3 size: 12 residues. Germline values: CDR1 SQVTM, CDR2 ANQGSEA. The CDR3 protein is CSVRQGTVELFF. CDR3 coding DNA: TGCAGCGTGAGACAAGGGACCGTGGAGCTGTTTTTT.

In the case of this clonotype: Compared with germline, one end of the junction differs, possibly owing to a read error. The chain carries TRBV4-1 and TRBJ2-7; D call uncertain. In germline, CDR1 is MGHRA, CDR2 YSYEKL. The CDR3 covers 13 residues. CDR3 DNA: TGCACCAGCAGTTTCGATAGACTCTACGGGCAGTACTTC. It specifies CTSSFDRLYGQYF.

About this clonotype itself: A read error may produce the germline difference seen at one junction end. The chain recombines TRBV6-5 with TRBJ2-3, with 10 nucleotides matching TRBD2. CDR3 length: 18 amino acids. Per germline, CDR1 MNHEY and CDR2 SVGAGI. The CDR3 reads CASSPSGRASPSTDTQYF. CDR3 in DNA: TGTGCCAGCAGTCCAAGCGGGAGGGCTTCCCCTAGCACAGATACGCAATATTTT.

A remark on this clonotype: Sequence at one end of the junction differs from germline and may be a read error. V usage is TRBV11-2 and J usage is TRBJ2-1; 10 bases are a match to TRBD2. Germline CDR1 is SGHAT and CDR2 is FQNNGV. This CDR3 contains 18 residues. This CDR3 reads CVSSLGVAGGYYFNEQFF. The CDR3 DNA follows: TGTGTCAGCAGCTTAGGAGTAGCGGGAGGCTACTACTTTAATGAGCAGTTCTTC.

V usage is TRBV20-1 and J usage is TRBJ2-7, with 10 bases identical to TRBD2. The J segment lost 5 bases and the V segment lost 4 bases, leaving 5 bases of the junction unmatched. The CDR3 runs to 13 residues. Per the germline V gene, CDR1 is DFQATT and CDR2 is SNEGSKA (reference sequence). The CDR3 bases are TGCAGTGCTATTCTAGCGGGAGCCCACGAGCAGTACTTC. Its translation is CSAILAGAHEQYF.

As to this clonotype: Germline and junction disagree at one end, which may indicate a read error. The chain has TRBV11-2 and TRBJ2-1; perhaps TRBD1 as D (7 bases). The CDR3 loop spans 18 amino acids. Germline loops: CDR1 SGHAT, CDR2 FQNNGV. CDR3 sequence: CACSLVRSPDRTMNEQFF. CDR3 nucleotide sequence: TGTGCCTGCAGCTTAGTTCGGTCCCCGGACAGGACTATGAATGAGCAGTTCTTC.

As to this clonotype: It may be a read error: a sequence one base away is much more abundant. The chain joins TRBV20-1 to TRBJ2-3, with 10 bases matching TRBD2. There are 15 residues in the CDR3. Germline CDR1 reads DFQATT; CDR2 reads SNEGSKA (reference sequence). The CDR3 bases are TGCAGTGCTAGGAGTCCTAGCGGGAGTGGAGATAGGCAGTATTTT. It translates to CSARSPSGSGDRQYF.

There are a few counts of this clonotype. This may be a read error, as it is one base from a much larger clone. This chain links TRBV20-1 with TRBJ1-2; no reliable D call. Between the trimmed V and J ends, which lost 3 bases and 2 bases, there was a span of 4 bases. In germline, CDR1 is DFQATT, CDR2 SNEGSKA (reference sequence). The CDR3 contains 11 residues. The CDR3 reads CSASENYGYTF. DNA for the CDR3: TGCAGTGCTAGTGAGAACTATGGCTACACCTTC.

The CDR3 DNA is TGCGCTAGCTCGGACACCGCGTGGGCCAACGTCCTGACTTTC. Translating it yields CASSDTAWANVLTF. The chain employs TRBV5-1 and TRBJ2-6, with D possibly matching TRBD1 (5 bases). The germline V gene encodes CDR1 SGHRS and CDR2 YFSETQ. This CDR3 contains 14 residues.

As concerns this clonotype: The junction departs from germline at one end; a sequencing error may be responsible. The rearrangement joins TRBV11-2 to TRBJ1-5, with unresolved D. Germline CDR1 reads SGHAT; CDR2 reads FQNNGV. The CDR3 runs to 16 residues. The CDR3 is CVSSPLDGLGNEPQHF. Written as DNA, the CDR3 is TGTGTCAGTAGCCCACTGGACGGTCTTGGCAATGAGCCCCAGCATTTT. Full variable domain (outside the CDR3, taken from reference TRBV11-2 and TRBJ1-5): EAGVAQSPRYKIIEKRQSVAFWCNPISGHATLYWYQQILGQGPKLLIQFQNNGVVDDSQLPKDRFSAERLKGVDSTLKIQPAKLEDSAVYLCVSSPLDGLGNEPQHFGDGTRLSIL.

With regard to this clonotype: The junction departs from germline at one end; a sequencing error may be responsible. The chain combines TRBV6-5 with TRBJ2-2, with D possibly TRBD1 on 5 matching bases. Looked up from germline, CDR1 is MNHEY and CDR2 is SVGAGI. The CDR3 consists of 14 residues. CDR3 region: CASRRQCNIGELFF. CDR3 bases: TGTGCCAGCAGGCGACAGTGCAACATCGGGGAGCTGTTTTTT.

This clonotype was detected a few times. Sequence at one end of the junction differs from germline and may be a read error. The V and J genes are TRBV28 and TRBJ2-5, with TRBD2 identical over 8 bases. The CDR3 loop spans 14 amino acids. Germline V gene lookup returns CDR1 MDHEN and CDR2 SYDVKM. CDR3 in amino acids: CTSSAGGIQETQYF. The DNA of the CDR3 is TGTACCAGCAGTGCGGGAGGCATCCAAGAGACCCAGTACTTC.

As to this clonotype: This is likely a read error, given that the CDR3 carries no conserved phenylalanine or tryptophan at its end. The gene calls are TRBV28 and TRBJ2-3; 7 bases are shared with TRBD1. CDR3 length equals 17 residues. Trimming cost V 7 bases and J 4 bases; bases outside gene matches: 17. Per the germline V gene, CDR1 is MDHEN and CDR2 is SYDVKM. CDR3 loop: CASNSIQGVGPPDTQYI. CDR3 DNA: TGTGCCAGCAATTCGATTCAGGGGGTCGGGCCCCCAGATACGCAGTATATT.

Points on this clonotype: Germline and junction disagree at one end, which may indicate a read error. This chain joins TRBV10-2 and TRBJ2-1; weak D call: TRBD1 (5 bases). Germline loops: CDR1 WSHSY, CDR2 SAAADI. The CDR3 spans 15 residues. The CDR3 nucleotides are TGCGCCAGCAGTGTGTCAGGGCAATCCTACAATGAGCATTTCTTC. This sequence encodes CASSVSGQSYNEHFF.

Turning to this clonotype: One end of the junction does not line up with germline, which may come from a read error. The chain recombines TRBV5-5 with TRBJ2-7; tentatively, D is TRBD2 (5 bases). Germline lookup yields CDR1 SGHKS and CDR2 YYEKEE (reference sequence). The CDR3 sequence is 14 residues long. CDR3 residues: CASSPWTGGYEQYF. CDR3 bases: TGTGCCAGCAGCCCCTGGACTGGCGGCTACGAACAGTACTTC.

The rearrangement links TRBV4-1 to TRBJ2-7; D may be TRBD1 (5 bases). The CDR3 spans 12 residues. From germline, CDR1 is MGHRA and CDR2 YSYEKL. CDR3 residues: CISFDRLYEQYF. CDR3 sequence (DNA): TGCATCAGTTTCGACAGACTCTACGAGCAGTACTTC.

Comments on this clonotype: The junction differs from germline at one of its ends, possibly a read error. V gene TRBV12-3 or TRBV12-4 combines with J gene TRBJ2-2; possible D gene TRBD2, 5 bases. This CDR3 is built from 15 residues. CDR3 DNA sequence: TGTGCCAGCAGCTTTGACTACCCAAACACCAGGGAGCTGTTTTTT. As protein: CASSFDYPNTRELFF.